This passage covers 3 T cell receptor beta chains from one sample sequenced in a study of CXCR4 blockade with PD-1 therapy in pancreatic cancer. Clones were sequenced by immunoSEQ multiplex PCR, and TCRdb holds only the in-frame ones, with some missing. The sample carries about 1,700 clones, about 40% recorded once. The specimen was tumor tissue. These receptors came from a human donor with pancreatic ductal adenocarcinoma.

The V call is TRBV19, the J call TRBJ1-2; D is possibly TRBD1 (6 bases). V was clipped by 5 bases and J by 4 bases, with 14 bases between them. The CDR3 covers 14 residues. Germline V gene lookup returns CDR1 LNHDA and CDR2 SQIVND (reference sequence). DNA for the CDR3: TGTGCCAGTAGTCTCGGACAGTCCCCCTATGGCTACACCTTC. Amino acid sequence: CASSLGQSPYGYTF.

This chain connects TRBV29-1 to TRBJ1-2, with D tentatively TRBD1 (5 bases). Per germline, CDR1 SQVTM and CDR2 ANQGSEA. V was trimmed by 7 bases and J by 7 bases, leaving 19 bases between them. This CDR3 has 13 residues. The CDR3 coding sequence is TGCAGCGAAGGCCGATGGGACGCTGGTGGCTACACCTTC. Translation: CSEGRWDAGGYTF.

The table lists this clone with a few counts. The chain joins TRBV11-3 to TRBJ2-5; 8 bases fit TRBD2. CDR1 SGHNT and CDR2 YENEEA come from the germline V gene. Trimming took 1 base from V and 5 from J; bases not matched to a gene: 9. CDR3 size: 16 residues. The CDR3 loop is CASSLGGTRLRETQYF. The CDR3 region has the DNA TGTGCCAGCAGCTTAGGGGGGACTAGATTGAGGGAGACCCAGTACTTC.